Following are 17 T cell receptor beta chains from one sample sequenced in a study of technical replicates of blood from several donors. Produced via immunoSEQ multiplex PCR; TCRdb's table is partial and in-frame only. The top ten hold roughly 0.16% of the sample, which has 65,000 to 95,000 clones, 95% to 98% seen once. Source material: T cells isolated from PBMCs. The receptors were gathered from a human donor in good health.

V and J are TRBV13 and TRBJ2-1; D is possibly TRBD1 (6 bases). In germline, CDR1 is PRHDT, CDR2 FYEKMQ (reference sequence). CDR3 size: 17 residues. V was shortened by 7 bases and J by 1 base, with 20 bases between the two germline ends. The DNA of the CDR3 is TGTGCCAGCAACTATAAGAGGGGGAGTGGATCCTACAATGAGCAGTTCTTC. Its translation is CASNYKRGSGSYNEQFF.

This chain uses TRBV11-2 with TRBJ2-5; D gene ambiguous. Germline assignment: CDR1 SGHAT and CDR2 FQNNGV. Trimming shortened V by 2 bases and J by 7 bases, and 5 bases separated the two germline ends. This CDR3 is built from 11 residues. The CDR3 DNA reads as TGTGCCAGCAGCTTAAACGGGACCCAGTACTTC. This encodes CASSLNGTQYF.

This chain links TRBV5-4 with TRBJ1-1, with D perhaps matching TRBD1 (5 bases). This CDR3 is built from 13 residues. The V end was cut by 4 bases, the J end by 5 bases, with 12 bases between. Germline values: CDR1 SGHNT, CDR2 YYREEE (reference sequence). CDR3 loop: CASSSVGGTEAFF. DNA for the CDR3: TGTGCCAGCAGCAGTGTTGGGGGGACTGAAGCTTTCTTT. The variable domain in full, with the rest retrieved from reference TRBV5-4 and TRBJ1-1, is ETGVTQSPTHLIKTRGQQVTLRCSSQSGHNTVSWYQQALGQGPQFIFQYYREEENGRGNFPPRFSGLQFPNYSSELNVNALELDDSALYLCASSSVGGTEAFFGQGTRLTVV.

The V gene is TRBV7-9, the J gene TRBJ1-4; tentatively, D is TRBD1 (5 bases). There are 14 residues in the CDR3. Germline V CDR1 and CDR2: SEHNR, FQNEAQ (reference sequence). V was trimmed by 5 bases and J by 10 bases, leaving 17 bases between them. The CDR3, as DNA: TGTGCCAGCAGCCTTAAAGGGCCGGGGGGAAAACTGTTTTTT. Translated: CASSLKGPGGKLFF. Together with reference TRBV7-9 and TRBJ1-4, the CDR3 gives the full variable domain: DTGVSQNPRHKITKRGQNVTFRCDPISEHNRLYWYRQTLGQGPEFLTYFQNEAQLEKSRLLSDRFSAERPKGSFSTLEIQRTEQGDSAMYLCASSLKGPGGKLFFGSGTQLSVL.

CDR3 in amino acids: CASRPASGRASTGELFF. CDR3 nucleotides: TGTGCCAGCAGGCCCGCTAGCGGGAGGGCCTCTACCGGGGAGCTGTTTTTT. The gene calls are TRBV28 and TRBJ2-2, with 12 bases identical to TRBD2. V lost 6 bases, J lost 5 bases, and 10 bases stayed unmatched. Germline V gene sequence: CDR1 MDHEN, CDR2 SYDVKM. This CDR3 contains 17 residues.

The V call is TRBV4-2, the J call TRBJ1-6; D unresolved. Germline V CDR1 and CDR2: LGHNA, YNFKEQ. The CDR3 length is 18 residues. Trimming removed 0 bases from V and 0 bases from J, with 12 bases in between. The CDR3 here is CASSQESLRSSYNSPLHF. CDR3 nucleotides: TGTGCCAGCAGCCAAGAAAGTCTCCGGAGCTCCTATAATTCACCCCTCCACTTT.

The CDR3: CASSDGSRGEKLFF. The CDR3 coding sequence is TGTGCCAGCAGTGATGGCAGTAGAGGTGAAAAACTGTTTTTT. The chain recombines TRBV2 with TRBJ1-4; D not certain. This CDR3 is 14 amino acids long. V gave up 3 bases and J gave up 7 bases, with 12 bases separating them. The germline V gene encodes CDR1 SNHLY and CDR2 FYNNEI.

The rearrangement uses TRBV6-1 and TRBJ1-4, with unresolved D. The CDR3 has 15 amino acids. Trimming took 5 bases from V and 7 from J, leaving 17 bases between them. Germline assignment: CDR1 MNHNS and CDR2 SASEGT. In DNA form, the CDR3 reads TGTGCCAGCAGTAGGGAGCGGAGGAGGGCTGAAAAACTGTTTTTT. This translates into CASSRERRRAEKLFF.

Only one count was recorded for this clone. This chain uses TRBV2 with TRBJ2-6; 10 bases align to TRBD2. Trimming cost V 6 bases and J 2 bases; bases outside gene matches: 7. CDR3 size: 17 residues. Germline CDR1 SNHLY, CDR2 FYNNEI. The CDR3 is CASRDLAGVPGANVLTF. The DNA of the CDR3 is TGTGCCAGCAGAGATCTAGCGGGAGTGCCTGGGGCCAACGTCCTGACTTTC.

This clone was picked up one time. CDR3 DNA: TGTGCCAGCAGCTTAAACAACCAAGAGACCCAGTACTTC. Its protein product is CASSLNNQETQYF. The V gene is TRBV7-2, the J gene TRBJ2-5, with no clear D. Between the trimmed V and J ends, which lost 2 bases and 0 bases, there was a span of 4 bases. The CDR3 covers 13 residues. Germline V lookup: CDR1 SGHTA, CDR2 FQGNSA.

This chain uses TRBV5-1 with TRBJ2-5; 8 bases agree with TRBD2. Germline CDR1 SGHRS, CDR2 YFSETQ. Losses at the gene ends were 3 bases for V and 1 base for J; bases not matched to a gene: 14. This CDR3 contains 18 residues. CDR3: CASSWGPPASGSQETQYF. The CDR3 DNA reads as TGCGCCAGCAGCTGGGGGCCCCCTGCTAGCGGGTCCCAAGAGACCCAGTACTTC.

Concerning this clone itself: At one end the junction does not follow the germline gene, possibly because of a read error. The rearrangement uses TRBV7-7 and TRBJ2-3, with D perhaps matching TRBD1 (6 bases). Germline lookup yields CDR1 SSHAT and CDR2 FNYEAQ (reference sequence). This CDR3 region has 14 residues. The CDR3 here is CASSSQGRTDTQYF. CDR3 coding DNA: TGTGCTAGCAGTTCACAGGGACGCACAGATACGCAGTATTTT.

The V gene is TRBV19, the J gene TRBJ1-4; D is uncertain. CDR3 length: 17 residues. V was cut by 4 bases and J by 0 bases, with 15 bases left in between. The V gene's germline CDR1 is LNHDA and CDR2 SQIVND (reference sequence). CDR3 DNA sequence: TGTGCCAGTAGTAGGCGGGGTTCGGGTGCAACTAATGAAAAACTGTTTTTT. It is translated as CASSRRGSGATNEKLFF.

This chain connects TRBV5-1 to TRBJ2-7; D may be TRBD1 (5 bases). Germline CDR1 is SGHRS and CDR2 is YFSETQ. The CDR3 is 15 residues long. Deletions cut 0 bases from V and 3 bases from J, with 13 bases between. The CDR3 reads CASSLVSRASYEQYF. The DNA of the CDR3 is TGCGCCAGCAGCTTGGTTTCCAGGGCTAGCTACGAGCAGTACTTC.

This chain links TRBV5-6 with TRBJ2-7; 9 bases match TRBD2. There are 17 residues in the CDR3. Germline loops: CDR1 SGHDT, CDR2 YYEEEE. V gave up 1 base and J gave up 2 bases; unmatched junction bases: 10. CDR3 bases: TGTGCCAGCAGCTTGTCAGCGGGGGGCGGGTTAACCTACGAGCAGTACTTC. It specifies CASSLSAGGGLTYEQYF.

The J gene is TRBJ2-7, the V gene TRBV4-1, with 9 nucleotides matching TRBD1. Germline V gives CDR1 MGHRA, CDR2 YSYEKL. The CDR3 spans 16 residues. V was clipped by 2 bases and J by 1 base; unmatched bases: 6. The CDR3 coding sequence is TGCGCCAGCAGCCAATCTGCGGACAGGGGATCCTACGAGCAGTACTTC. The encoded protein is CASSQSADRGSYEQYF.

V usage is TRBV14 and J usage is TRBJ1-1, with 8 bases fitting TRBD1. Germline trimming cut 0 bases from V and 0 bases from J; bases unmatched to any gene: 6. Germline V gene lookup returns CDR1 SGHDN and CDR2 FVKESK. This CDR3 spans 17 amino acids. The CDR3 DNA follows: TGTGCCAGCAGCCAAGATGGACAGGGTACAATGAACACTGAAGCTTTCTTT. Its translation is CASSQDGQGTMNTEAFF.